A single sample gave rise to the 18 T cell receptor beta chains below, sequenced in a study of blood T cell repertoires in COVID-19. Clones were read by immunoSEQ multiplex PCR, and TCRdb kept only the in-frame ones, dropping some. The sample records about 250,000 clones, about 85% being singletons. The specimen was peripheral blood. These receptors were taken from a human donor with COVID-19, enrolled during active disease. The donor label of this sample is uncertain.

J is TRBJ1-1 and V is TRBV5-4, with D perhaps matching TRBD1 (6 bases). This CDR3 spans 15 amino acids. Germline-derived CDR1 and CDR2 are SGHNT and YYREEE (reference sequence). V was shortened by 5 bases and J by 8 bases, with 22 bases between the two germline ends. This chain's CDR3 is CASRRREGHNYEAFF. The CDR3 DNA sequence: TGTGCCAGCAGGAGACGGGAGGGACACAACTACGAAGCTTTCTTT.

The CDR3, as DNA: TGTGCCAGCAGCCCTGTAGAGTTCGGGTACGAGCAGTACTTC. It is translated as CASSPVEFGYEQYF. The chain has TRBV7-6 and TRBJ2-7; D gene ambiguous. Per the germline V gene, CDR1 is SGHVS and CDR2 is FNYEAQ. This CDR3 comprises 14 residues. The V end lost 5 bases, the J end lost 4 bases, and 15 bases lay between the germline ends.

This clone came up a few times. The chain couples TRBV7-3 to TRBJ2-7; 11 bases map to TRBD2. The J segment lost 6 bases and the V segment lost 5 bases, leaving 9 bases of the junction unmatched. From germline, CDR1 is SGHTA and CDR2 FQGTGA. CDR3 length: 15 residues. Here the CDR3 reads CASSGTSGRTGEQYF. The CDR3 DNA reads TGTGCCAGCAGCGGTACTAGCGGGAGAACGGGCGAGCAGTACTTC.

The CDR3 loop is CASSFGGGQETQYF. In DNA form, the CDR3 reads TGCGCCAGCAGCTTCGGGGGGGGCCAAGAGACCCAGTACTTC. This chain uses TRBV5-1 with TRBJ2-5, with 8 bases fitting TRBD2. Germline assignment: CDR1 SGHRS and CDR2 YFSETQ. V dropped 2 bases and J dropped 1; count of bases not matched to a gene: 1. The CDR3 sequence is 14 residues long.

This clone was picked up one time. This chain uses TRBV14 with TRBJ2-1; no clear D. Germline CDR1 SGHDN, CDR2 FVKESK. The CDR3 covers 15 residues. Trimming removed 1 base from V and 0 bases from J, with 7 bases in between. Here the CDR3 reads CASSQGRFSYNEQFF. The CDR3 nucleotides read TGTGCCAGCAGCCAAGGCCGGTTCTCCTACAATGAGCAGTTCTTC.

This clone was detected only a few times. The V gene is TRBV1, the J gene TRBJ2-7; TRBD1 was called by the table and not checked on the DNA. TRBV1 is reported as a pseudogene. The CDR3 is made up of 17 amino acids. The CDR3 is CTSSQDSRGSVHYEQYF. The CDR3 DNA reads TGCACCAGCAGCCAAGATTCAAGGGGGAGCGTTCACTACGAGCAGTACTTC.

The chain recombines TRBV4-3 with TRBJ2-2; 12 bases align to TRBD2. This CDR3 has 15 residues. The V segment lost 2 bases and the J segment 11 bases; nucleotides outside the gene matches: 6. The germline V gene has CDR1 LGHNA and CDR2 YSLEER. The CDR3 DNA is TGCGCCAGCAGCCAACTGACTAGCGGGAGTTCCGAGCTGTTTTTT. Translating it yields CASSQLTSGSSELFF.

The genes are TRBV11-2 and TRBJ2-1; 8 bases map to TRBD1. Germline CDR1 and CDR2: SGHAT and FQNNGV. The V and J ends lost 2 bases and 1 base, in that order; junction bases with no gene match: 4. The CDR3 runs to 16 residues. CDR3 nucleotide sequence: TGTGCCAGCAGCTTAATTCAGGGGGCGTCCTACAATGAGCAGTTCTTC. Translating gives CASSLIQGASYNEQFF.

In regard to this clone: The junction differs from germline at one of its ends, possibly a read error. The CDR3 region is CASSGRGYSNEQYF. The CDR3 bases are TGTGCCAGCAGTGGACGGGGTTACTCCAACGAGCAGTACTTC. The rearrangement joins TRBV2 to TRBJ2-7, with D possibly TRBD2 on 5 matching bases. This CDR3 has 14 amino acids. The germline gives CDR1 SNHLY, CDR2 FYNNEI.

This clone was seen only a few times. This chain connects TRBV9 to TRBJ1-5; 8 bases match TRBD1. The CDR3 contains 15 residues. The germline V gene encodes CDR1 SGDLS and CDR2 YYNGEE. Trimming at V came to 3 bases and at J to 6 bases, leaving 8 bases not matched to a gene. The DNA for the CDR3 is TGTGCCAGCAGCGAGCAGACAGGGGAGGGTCAGCCCCAGCATTTT. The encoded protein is CASSEQTGEGQPQHF.

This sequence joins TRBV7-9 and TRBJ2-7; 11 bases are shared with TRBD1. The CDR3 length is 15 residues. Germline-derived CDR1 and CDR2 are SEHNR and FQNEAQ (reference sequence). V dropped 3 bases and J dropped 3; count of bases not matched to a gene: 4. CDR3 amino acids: CASSFSGTGGYEQYF. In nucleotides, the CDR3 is TGTGCCAGCAGCTTCTCCGGGACAGGGGGCTACGAGCAGTACTTC.

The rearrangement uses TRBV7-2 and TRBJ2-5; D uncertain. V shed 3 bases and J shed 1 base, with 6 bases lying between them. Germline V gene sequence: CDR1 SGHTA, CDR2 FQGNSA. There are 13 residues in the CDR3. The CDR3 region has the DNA TGTGCCAGCAGCTTGGGCAGCCAAGAGACCCAGTACTTC. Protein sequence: CASSLGSQETQYF.

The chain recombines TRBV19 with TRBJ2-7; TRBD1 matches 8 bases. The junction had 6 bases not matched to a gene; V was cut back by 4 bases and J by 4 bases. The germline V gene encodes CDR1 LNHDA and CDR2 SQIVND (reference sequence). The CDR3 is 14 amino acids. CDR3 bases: TGTGCCAGTAGTACAGGGGGCAGAAGGTACGAGCAGTACTTC. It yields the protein CASSTGGRRYEQYF.

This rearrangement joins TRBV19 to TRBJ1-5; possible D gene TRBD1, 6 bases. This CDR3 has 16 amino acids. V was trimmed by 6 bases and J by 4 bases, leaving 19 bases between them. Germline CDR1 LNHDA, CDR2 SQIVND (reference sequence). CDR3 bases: TGTGCCAGTAGCACCCGACAGGCGGTAAAGAATCAGCCCCAGCATTTT. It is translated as CASSTRQAVKNQPQHF.

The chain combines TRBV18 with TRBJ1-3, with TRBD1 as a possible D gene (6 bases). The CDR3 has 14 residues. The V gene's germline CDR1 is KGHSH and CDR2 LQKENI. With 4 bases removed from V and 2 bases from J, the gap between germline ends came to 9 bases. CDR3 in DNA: TGTGCCAGCTCACAACAGGGCCCTGGAAACACCATATATTTT. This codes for CASSQQGPGNTIYF.

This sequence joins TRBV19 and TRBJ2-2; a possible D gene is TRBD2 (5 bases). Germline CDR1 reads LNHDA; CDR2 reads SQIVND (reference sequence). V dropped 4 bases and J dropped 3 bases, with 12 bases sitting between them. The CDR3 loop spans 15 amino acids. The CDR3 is CASSSGRADTGELFF. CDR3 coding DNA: TGTGCCAGTAGTAGTGGGCGGGCAGACACCGGGGAGCTGTTTTTT.

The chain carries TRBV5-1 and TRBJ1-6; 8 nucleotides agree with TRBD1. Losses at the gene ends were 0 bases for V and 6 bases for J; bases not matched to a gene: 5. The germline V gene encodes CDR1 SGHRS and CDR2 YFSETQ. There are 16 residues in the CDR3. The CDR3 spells CASSLDGTGINSPLHF. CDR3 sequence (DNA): TGCGCCAGCAGCTTGGATGGGACAGGAATTAATTCACCCCTCCACTTT.

The CDR3 spells CASWMNSGRSTEAFF. The CDR3 region has the DNA TGTGCCAGCTGGATGAACAGCGGCCGGTCCACTGAAGCTTTCTTT. The chain has TRBV28 and TRBJ1-1; no clear D gene. The germline gives CDR1 MDHEN, CDR2 SYDVKM. This CDR3 has 15 residues. Trimming pared 8 bases from V and 4 bases from J, leaving 20 bases between.